What follows is one T cell receptor (beta chain) and its context. As yet, its antigen is unknown. V dropped 5 bases and J dropped 8; count of bases not matched to a gene: 3. This CDR3 has 12 residues. Germline CDR1 SGDLS, CDR2 YYNGEE. This entry is derived from a study of T cell responses to AZD1222 COVID-19 vaccine. The study, taken as a whole, reports: Receipt of two AZD1222 doses was followed by a rise in Spike-specific TCR breadth and depth. Donors were chiefly white British, with a greater number of females, and clonal diversity was perhaps underestimated. Just a handful of people given AZD1222 tested seropositive at baseline. Nearly half of spike-specific TCRs reportedly target variant regions that are unmutated in the B.1.351 and B.1.1.7 variants.

The protocol was immunoSEQ multiplex PCR, while the TCRdb copy is restricted to in-frame clones and leaves out a portion. The data contain roughly 99,000 clones, 85% to 95% of them seen just once; the ten biggest clones take up about 6.8%. The sequence derives from an adult who received the AZD1222 COVID-19 vaccine. Sequenced material: peripheral blood, taken 28 days after the second AZD1222 dose. This chain connects TRBV9 to TRBJ2-1; TRBD1 matches at 8 bases. The CDR3 DNA reads TGTGCCAGCAGTCAGGGGGCACATGAGCAGTTCTTC. Residues: CASSQGAHEQFF.